Below, 11 T cell receptor beta chains from the same sample are listed, as sequenced in a study of blood T cell repertoires in COVID-19. The method was immunoSEQ multiplex PCR; TCRdb's version includes in-frame clones alone and lacks a portion of them. Here the sample spans hundreds of thousands of clones, approximately 86% being singletons. The sample taken for sequencing was peripheral blood. Source of these receptors: a woman in her fifties or sixties with COVID-19, enrolled during active disease.

In its sample, this clone was seen once. The V and J genes are TRBV7-3 and TRBJ1-2; 8 bases align to TRBD1. Germline CDR1 reads SGHTA; CDR2 reads FQGTGA. The J segment lost 7 bases and the V segment lost 3 bases, leaving 10 bases of the junction unmatched. CDR3 length equals 15 residues. The DNA for the CDR3 is TGTGCCAGCAGCTTGGGTCGCGGGACAGGCGCTGGCTACACCTTC. Residues: CASSLGRGTGAGYTF.

The chain joins TRBV30 to TRBJ1-5; D may be TRBD1 (5 bases). The CDR3 runs to 18 residues. V was shortened by 3 bases and J by 0 bases, with 21 bases between the two germline ends. The germline V gene has CDR1 GTSNPN and CDR2 SVGIG (reference sequence). The chain's CDR3 is CAWSEYLSTVYSNQPQHF. The CDR3 DNA reads TGTGCCTGGAGCGAATATCTATCGACAGTTTATAGCAATCAGCCCCAGCATTTT.

The chain links TRBV5-4 to TRBJ2-2, with 7 positions matching TRBD1. Germline CDR1 is SGHNT and CDR2 is YYREEE (reference sequence). CDR3 length: 15 residues. Trimming took 2 bases from V and 1 from J; bases not matched to a gene: 2. The CDR3 DNA reads TGTGCCAGCAGCTTCCAGGGGGTGAACACCGGGGAGCTGTTTTTT. It is translated as CASSFQGVNTGELFF.

This clone was observed a handful of times. The CDR3 loop is CASSAGTGQETQYF. DNA for the CDR3: TGTGCCAGCAGCGCAGGGACAGGCCAAGAGACCCAGTACTTC. V is TRBV9 and J is TRBJ2-5; 8 bases map to TRBD1. Germline trimming cut 3 bases from V and 1 base from J; bases unmatched to any gene: 2. The CDR3 covers 14 residues. Germline values: CDR1 SGDLS, CDR2 YYNGEE.

The chain has TRBV30 and TRBJ1-1; D is ambiguous. CDR3 size: 12 residues. V was shortened by 4 bases and J by 10 bases, with 16 bases between the two germline ends. Germline loops: CDR1 GTSNPN, CDR2 SVGIG (reference sequence). CDR3 nucleotides: TGTGCCTGGAATCCGGTCGGTCAACGAGCTTTCTTT. It translates to CAWNPVGQRAFF.

V gene TRBV5-4 combines with J gene TRBJ2-6; D perhaps matches TRBD2 (6 bases). Per germline, CDR1 SGHNT and CDR2 YYREEE (reference sequence). Trimming cost V 3 bases and J 0 bases, with 16 bases left between them. There are 18 residues in the CDR3. CDR3 in amino acids: CASSWGTPASSGANVLTF. In nucleotides, the CDR3 is TGTGCCAGCAGCTGGGGGACTCCTGCTAGCTCTGGGGCCAACGTCCTGACTTTC. The variable domain in full, with the rest retrieved from reference TRBV5-4 and TRBJ2-6, is ETGVTQSPTHLIKTRGQQVTLRCSSQSGHNTVSWYQQALGQGPQFIFQYYREEENGRGNFPPRFSGLQFPNYSSELNVNALELDDSALYLCASSWGTPASSGANVLTFGAGSRLTVL.

The rearrangement uses TRBV7-3 and TRBJ2-5; TRBD1 aligns across 8 bases. With V trimmed by 2 bases and J by 5 bases, 10 bases remained unmatched. The germline V gene encodes CDR1 SGHTA and CDR2 FQGTGA. CDR3 length: 16 residues. This CDR3 is CASSLRADRGWETQYF. CDR3 DNA: TGTGCCAGCAGCTTACGGGCCGACAGGGGCTGGGAGACCCAGTACTTC.

This rearrangement joins TRBV6-5 to TRBJ1-5; TRBD1 matches at 8 bases. The CDR3 loop spans 15 amino acids. Germline CDR1 and CDR2: MNHEY and SVGAGI. Germline trimming cut 4 bases from V and 11 bases from J; bases unmatched to any gene: 13. The CDR3 region has the DNA TGTGCCAGCAGTTCCAATGGGCAGGGGGCGAGGTCCCAGCATTTT. Protein product: CASSSNGQGARSQHF.

The rearrangement joins TRBV7-2 to TRBJ1-3, with TRBD1 identical over 9 bases. Trimming removed 5 bases from V and 4 bases from J; junction bases left unmatched: 6. CDR3 length: 15 residues. CDR1 is SGHTA, CDR2 FQGNSA, per germline. The CDR3 DNA is TGTGCCAGCAGCCGGGACAGGGAGGCAGGAAACACCATATATTTT. Translating it yields CASSRDREAGNTIYF.

The chain is built from TRBV5-4 and TRBJ2-1; the D is unclear. Germline CDR1 SGHNT, CDR2 YYREEE (reference sequence). The CDR3 contains 15 residues. V lost 4 bases and J 0 bases, leaving 11 bases between the germline ends. CDR3 amino acids: CASSLATSSYNEQFF. The CDR3 DNA reads as TGTGCCAGCAGCCTGGCTACGAGCTCCTACAATGAGCAGTTCTTC. Variable domain in full (rest from reference TRBV5-4 and TRBJ2-1): ETGVTQSPTHLIKTRGQQVTLRCSSQSGHNTVSWYQQALGQGPQFIFQYYREEENGRGNFPPRFSGLQFPNYSSELNVNALELDDSALYLCASSLATSSYNEQFFGPGTRLTVL.

V gene TRBV10-3 combines with J gene TRBJ2-6; 8 nucleotides agree with TRBD1. After removal of 4 bases from V and 0 bases from J, the junction contained 11 bases not matched to a gene. The CDR3 is made up of 19 amino acids. Germline loops: CDR1 ENHRY, CDR2 SYGVKD. The CDR3 nucleotides are TGTGCCATCAGTGGGGATTTGACAGGGGAATCCTCTGGGGCCAACGTCCTGACTTTC. Its protein product is CAISGDLTGESSGANVLTF.